This T cell receptor beta chain derives from a study of cytomegalovirus exposure and HLA in healthy donors. A multiplex PCR was run with 60 Vbeta primers and 13 Jbeta primers. Libraries were prepared by immunoSEQ multiplex PCR; TCRdb keeps only in-frame clonotypes and omits some of them. Of roughly 130,000 clones in the sample, about four fifths are singletons; the top ten hold about 4%. Whole-study results and caveats: Some public TCRs appeared in many individuals, while most sequences were rare.

V lost 0 bases and J lost 0, with 16 bases in between. Germline V CDR1 and CDR2: SGHNT, YYREEE (reference sequence). This CDR3 is built from 18 residues. As regards this clone: Its antigen is still unknown.

The sample consisted of PBMCs. The chain is built from TRBV5-4 and TRBJ1-3; a weak D match, TRBD1 (5 bases). This TCR derives from a woman in her thirties or forties in good health and CMV-seronegative. The CDR3 nucleotides read TGTGCCAGCAGCTTGGCCCCCGCGCCAGGGAACTCTGGAAACACCATATATTTT. This codes for CASSLAPAPGNSGNTIYF.